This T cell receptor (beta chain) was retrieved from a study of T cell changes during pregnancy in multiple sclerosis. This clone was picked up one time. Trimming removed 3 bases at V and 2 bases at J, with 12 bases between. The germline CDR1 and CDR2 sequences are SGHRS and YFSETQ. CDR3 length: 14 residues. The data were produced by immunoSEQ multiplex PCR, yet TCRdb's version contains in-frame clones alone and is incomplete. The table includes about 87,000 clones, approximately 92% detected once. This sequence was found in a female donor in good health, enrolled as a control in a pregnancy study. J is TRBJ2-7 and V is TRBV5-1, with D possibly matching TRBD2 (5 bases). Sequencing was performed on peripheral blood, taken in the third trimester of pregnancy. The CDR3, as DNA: TGCGCCAGCAGCTATCTAGCCCCAACCTACGAGCAGTACTTC. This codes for CASSYLAPTYEQYF. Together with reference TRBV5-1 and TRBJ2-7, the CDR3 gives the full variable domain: KAGVTQTPRYLIKTRGQQVTLSCSPISGHRSVSWYQQTPGQGLQFLFEYFSETQRNKGNFPGRFSGRQFSNSRSEMNVSTLELGDSALYLCASSYLAPTYEQYFGPGTRLTVT.